What follows describes a single TCR beta chain. The sample originates from a study of blood T cell repertoires in COVID-19. This CDR3 region has 12 residues. V was shortened by 4 bases and J by 9 bases, with 13 bases between the two germline ends. Germline CDR1 reads SQVTM; CDR2 reads ANQGSEA. Using immunoSEQ multiplex PCR, the repertoire was profiled, and TCRdb retains in-frame clones only, with some absent. The repertoire holds 300,000 to 350,000 clones, with over 90% as singletons. This TCR was sampled from a woman aged 25 to 39 who had been exposed to COVID-19. What was sequenced was PBMCs or T cells enriched from blood (not recorded which). This sequence joins TRBV29-1 and TRBJ2-1; D perhaps matches TRBD1 (7 bases). The CDR3 spells CSVARGRSEQFF. The CDR3 nucleotides read TGCAGCGTTGCCAGGGGGAGGAGTGAGCAGTTCTTC.